The 12 T cell receptor beta chains in this list originate from one sample, sequenced in a study of T cells in Graves' hyperthyroidism and ophthalmopathy. Amplification of TCR beta CDR3 regions was performed using RNA transcripts as template. The study used the HTBI primer set for a first-round RT-PCR of the TCR CDR3. One entry per CDR3 protein results from TCRdb running MiXCR on the multiplex PCR reads. The repertoire holds about 560,000 distinct CDR3 sequences, with approximately 16% as singletons. Sample: blood. The receptor source for this set is a woman between 18 and 29 years old with Graves' hyperthyroidism.

At least ten counts were recorded for this clonotype. The rearrangement links TRBV12-3 or TRBV12-4 to TRBJ1-1, with 7 bases lining up with TRBD1. J lost 2 bases, V lost 3 bases, and 12 bases had no gene match. The CDR3 has 17 residues. The CDR3 DNA reads TGTGCCAGCAGTTTTCTGGGCAGGGGGAATTCTAACACTGAAGCTTTCTTT. It encodes CASSFLGRGNSNTEAFF.

In its sample, this clonotype was seen many times. This chain uses TRBV20-1 with TRBJ2-7; D is unresolved. Germline lookup yields CDR1 DFQATT and CDR2 SNEGSKA (reference sequence). Trimming pared 6 bases from V and 4 bases from J, leaving 10 bases between. The CDR3 contains 11 residues. CDR3 DNA sequence: TGCAGTGCCTCCACTAAATACGAGCAGTACTTC. The encoded protein is CSASTKYEQYF.

The rearrangement uses TRBV5-1 and TRBJ2-5; D is possibly TRBD2 (6 bases). Trimming took off 0 bases at V and 3 bases at J, with 24 bases between the two ends. This CDR3 contains 19 residues. Germline V gene sequence: CDR1 SGHRS, CDR2 YFSETQ. The DNA for the CDR3 is TGCGCCAGCAGCTTGGTTCGGGGGTCCGTCCTCCCTCTTAAAGAGACCCAGTACTTC. This translates into CASSLVRGSVLPLKETQYF. The variable domain in full, with the rest retrieved from reference TRBV5-1 and TRBJ2-5, is KAGVTQTPRYLIKTRGQQVTLSCSPISGHRSVSWYQQTPGQGLQFLFEYFSETQRNKGNFPGRFSGRQFSNSRSEMNVSTLELGDSALYLCASSLVRGSVLPLKETQYFGPGTRLLVL.

This clonotype was picked up many times. This chain links TRBV6-1 with TRBJ2-7; TRBD1 aligns across 9 bases. CDR1 and CDR2 from the germline V gene are MNHNS and SASEGT. The CDR3 has 15 amino acids. V was pared by 2 bases and J by 5 bases, with 7 bases of the junction left unmatched. This chain's CDR3 is CASSEWDRAGDEQYF. Written as DNA, the CDR3 is TGTGCCAGCAGTGAATGGGACAGGGCTGGCGACGAGCAGTACTTC.

This clonotype was observed a handful of times. V usage is TRBV6-1 and J usage is TRBJ1-1; weak D call: TRBD1 (5 bases). The length of the CDR3 is 16 residues. The germline CDR1 and CDR2 sequences are MNHNS and SASEGT. The V end was cut by 9 bases, the J end by 4 bases, with 24 bases between. The CDR3 DNA is TGTGCCAGTCTCAGGGACCCCGCCGGGGGGATCACTGAAGCTTTCTTT. Its protein product is CASLRDPAGGITEAFF.

V and J are TRBV24-1 and TRBJ1-1, with D uncertain. V was cut by 7 bases and J by 6 bases, with 14 bases left in between. This CDR3 contains 13 residues. The V gene's germline CDR1 is KGHDR and CDR2 SFDVKD. For the CDR3, the DNA is TGTGCCACCAGCGAGGGTACAAGTCCTGAAGCTTTCTTT. As protein: CATSEGTSPEAFF.

The table lists this clonotype with a few counts. The chain recombines TRBV19 with TRBJ2-2; the D gene could be TRBD1 or TRBD2 (5 bases each). Germline values: CDR1 LNHDA, CDR2 SQIVND (reference sequence). V dropped 7 bases and J dropped 3 bases, with 9 bases sitting between them. CDR3 length: 13 amino acids. Written as DNA, the CDR3 is TGTGCCAGTAACTTGGGGGACACCGGGGAGCTGTTTTTT. Amino acids: CASNLGDTGELFF.

This clonotype was recorded at least ten times. J is TRBJ2-5 and V is TRBV3-1, with 9 bases lining up with TRBD2. Germline-derived CDR1 and CDR2 are LGHDT and YNNKEL (reference sequence). Trimming at V came to 2 bases and at J to 4 bases, leaving 8 bases not matched to a gene. This CDR3 has 16 amino acids. CDR3 loop: CASSQTRGGAGETQYF. The CDR3 nucleotides are TGTGCCAGCAGCCAAACCCGCGGGGGGGCCGGAGAGACCCAGTACTTC.

This clonotype occurred a few times. A much larger clonotype is one base distant, so this may be a read error. In DNA form, the CDR3 reads TGCAGTTCGAGTGCCGAAACTAATGAAAATCTGTTTTTT. Its protein is CSSSAETNENLFF. The rearrangement joins TRBV20-1 to TRBJ1-4; D gene unclear. Germline assignment: CDR1 DFQATT and CDR2 SNEGSKA (reference sequence). The CDR3 has 13 amino acids.

This clonotype was detected many times. The chain carries TRBV2 and TRBJ1-5; TRBD1 is a possible D gene (5 bases). V gave up 5 bases and J gave up 0 bases, with 20 bases separating them. CDR3 size: 18 residues. The V gene's germline CDR1 is SNHLY and CDR2 FYNNEI. The DNA for the CDR3 is TGTGCCAGCAGTTATCGGAGTGGGGCAGGTATTAGCAATCAGCCCCAGCATTTT. Its translation: CASSYRSGAGISNQPQHF.

The sample holds many counts of this clonotype. The chain has TRBV11-3 and TRBJ2-5, with unresolved D. The V gene's germline CDR1 is SGHNT and CDR2 YENEEA. This CDR3 comprises 12 residues. V lost 1 base to trimming and J lost 9 bases, with 9 bases between them. The CDR3 nucleotides are TGTGCCAGCAGCTTAGTACCCCCGGCCCAGTACTTC. Amino acids: CASSLVPPAQYF. The full variable domain, completed using reference TRBV11-3 and TRBJ2-5, is EAGVVQSPRYKIIEKKQPVAFWCNPISGHNTLYWYLQNLGQGPELLIRYENEEAVDDSQLPKDRFSAERLKGVDSTLKIQPAELGDSAVYLCASSLVPPAQYFGPGTRLLVL.

The J gene is TRBJ2-5, the V gene TRBV19; weak D call: TRBD2 (7 bases). This CDR3 region has 15 residues. CDR1 and CDR2 (germline): LNHDA, SQIVND (reference sequence). V was trimmed by 5 bases and J by 5 bases, leaving 18 bases between them. CDR3 loop: CASSHGLQGGETQYF. CDR3 nucleotide sequence: TGTGCCAGTAGTCATGGACTACAGGGAGGGGAGACCCAGTACTTC.